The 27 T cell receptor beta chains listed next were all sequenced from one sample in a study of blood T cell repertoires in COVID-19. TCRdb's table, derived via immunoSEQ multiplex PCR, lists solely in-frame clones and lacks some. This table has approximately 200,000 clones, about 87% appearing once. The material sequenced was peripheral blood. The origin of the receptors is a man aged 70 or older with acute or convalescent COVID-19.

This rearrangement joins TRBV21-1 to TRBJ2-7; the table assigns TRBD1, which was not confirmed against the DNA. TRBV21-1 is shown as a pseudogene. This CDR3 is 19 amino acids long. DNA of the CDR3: TGTGCCAGCAGCAAAGCGCTGGAAGGGGATGATATTTTTTCCTACGAGCAGTACTTC. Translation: CASSKALEGDDIFSYEQYF.

CDR3 nucleotide sequence: TGTGCCAGTAGTATAGAGACAGGGCAGCCCGGGGCCAACGTCCTGACTTTC. It codes for CASSIETGQPGANVLTF. This chain connects TRBV19 to TRBJ2-6; 7 nucleotides align to TRBD1. Germline V gives CDR1 LNHDA, CDR2 SQIVND (reference sequence). J lost 4 bases, V lost 0 bases, and 6 bases had no gene match. CDR3 length equals 17 residues.

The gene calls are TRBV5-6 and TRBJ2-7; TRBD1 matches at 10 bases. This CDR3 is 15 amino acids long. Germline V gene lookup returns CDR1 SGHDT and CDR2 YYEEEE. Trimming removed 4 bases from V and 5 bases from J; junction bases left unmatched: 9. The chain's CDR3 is CASSGTGTGADEQYF. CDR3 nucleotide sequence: TGTGCCAGCAGCGGGACCGGGACAGGGGCGGACGAGCAGTACTTC.

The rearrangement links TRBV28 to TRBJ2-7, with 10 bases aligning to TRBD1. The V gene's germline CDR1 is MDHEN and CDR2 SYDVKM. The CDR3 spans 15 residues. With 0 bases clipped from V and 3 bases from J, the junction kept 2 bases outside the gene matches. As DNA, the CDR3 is TGTGCCAGCAGTTTATGGGGGACAGGGGACTACGAGCAGTACTTC. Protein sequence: CASSLWGTGDYEQYF. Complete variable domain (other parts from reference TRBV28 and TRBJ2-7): DVKVTQSSRYLVKRTGEKVFLECVQDMDHENMFWYRQDPGLGLRLIYFSYDVKMKEKGDIPEGYSVSREKKERFSLILESASTNQTSMYLCASSLWGTGDYEQYFGPGTRLTVT.

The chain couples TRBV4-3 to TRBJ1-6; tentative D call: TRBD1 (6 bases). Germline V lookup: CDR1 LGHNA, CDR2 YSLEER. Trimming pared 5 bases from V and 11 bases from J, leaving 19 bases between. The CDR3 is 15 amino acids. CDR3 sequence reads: CASSLNREPRTPLHF. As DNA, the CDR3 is TGCGCCAGCAGCTTAAACAGGGAACCCAGGACACCCCTCCACTTT.

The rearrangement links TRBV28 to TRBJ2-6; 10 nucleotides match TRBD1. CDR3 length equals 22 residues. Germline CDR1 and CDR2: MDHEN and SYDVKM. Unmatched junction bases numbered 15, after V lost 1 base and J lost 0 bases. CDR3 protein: CASSLSRDRGALPSSGANVLTF. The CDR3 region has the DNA TGTGCCAGCAGTTTATCCCGGGACAGGGGTGCCTTGCCGAGCTCTGGGGCCAACGTCCTGACTTTC.

Here the CDR3 reads CASSSRGPGLAGGVGTDTQYF. CDR3 DNA sequence: TGTGCCAGCAGTTCTCGTGGTCCAGGACTAGCGGGAGGTGTTGGCACAGATACGCAGTATTTT. The chain combines TRBV28 with TRBJ2-3, with 14 bases matching TRBD2. In germline, CDR1 is MDHEN, CDR2 SYDVKM. After removal of 4 bases from V and 1 base from J, the junction contained 16 bases not matched to a gene. CDR3 length equals 21 residues.

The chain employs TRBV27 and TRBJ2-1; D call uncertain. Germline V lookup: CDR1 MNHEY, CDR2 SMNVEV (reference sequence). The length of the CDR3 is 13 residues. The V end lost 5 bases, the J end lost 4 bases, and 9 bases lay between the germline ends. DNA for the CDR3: TGTGCCAGCAGTCATACACAATACAATGAGCAGTTCTTC. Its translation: CASSHTQYNEQFF.

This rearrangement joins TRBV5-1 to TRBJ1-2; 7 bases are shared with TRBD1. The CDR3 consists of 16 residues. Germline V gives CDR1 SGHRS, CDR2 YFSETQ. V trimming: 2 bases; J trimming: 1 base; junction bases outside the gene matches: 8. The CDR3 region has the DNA TGCGCCAGCAGCTTTTCCCGGACAGGATTTAACTATGGCTACACCTTC. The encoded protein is CASSFSRTGFNYGYTF.

In nucleotides, the CDR3 is TGTGCCATCAGTGAGCGGGGGGACCAAGCTTTCTTT. Translation: CAISERGDQAFF. The genes are TRBV10-3 and TRBJ1-1, with D possibly matching TRBD1 (5 bases). There are 12 residues in the CDR3. Germline CDR1 is ENHRY and CDR2 is SYGVKD. Trimming cost V 2 bases and J 9 bases, with 10 bases left between them.

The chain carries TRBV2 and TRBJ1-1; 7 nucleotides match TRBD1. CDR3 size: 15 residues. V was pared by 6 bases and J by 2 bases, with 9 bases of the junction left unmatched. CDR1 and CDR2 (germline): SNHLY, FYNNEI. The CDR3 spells CASSLWGQHNTEAFF. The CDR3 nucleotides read TGTGCCAGCAGCCTATGGGGACAGCATAACACTGAAGCTTTCTTT.

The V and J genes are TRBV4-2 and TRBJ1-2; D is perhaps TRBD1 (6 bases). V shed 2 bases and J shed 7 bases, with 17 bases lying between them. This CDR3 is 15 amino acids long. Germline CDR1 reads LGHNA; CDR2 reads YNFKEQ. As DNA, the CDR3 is TGTGCCAGCAGCCAAAACCGGGACATGTCAGGTGGCTACACCTTC. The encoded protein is CASSQNRDMSGGYTF.

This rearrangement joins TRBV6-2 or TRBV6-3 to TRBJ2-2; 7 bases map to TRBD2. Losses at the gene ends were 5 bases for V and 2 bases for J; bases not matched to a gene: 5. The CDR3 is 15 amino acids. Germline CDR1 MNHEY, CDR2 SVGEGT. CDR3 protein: CASSPLARNTGELFF. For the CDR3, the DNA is TGTGCCAGCAGTCCACTAGCGAGAAACACCGGGGAGCTGTTTTTT.

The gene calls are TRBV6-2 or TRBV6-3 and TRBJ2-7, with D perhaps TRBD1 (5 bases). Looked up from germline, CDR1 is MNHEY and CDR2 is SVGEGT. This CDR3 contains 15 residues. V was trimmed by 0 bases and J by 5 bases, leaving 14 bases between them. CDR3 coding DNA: TGTGCCAGCAGTTACTCGGTTCAGGGTATCCACGAGCAGTACTTC. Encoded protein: CASSYSVQGIHEQYF.

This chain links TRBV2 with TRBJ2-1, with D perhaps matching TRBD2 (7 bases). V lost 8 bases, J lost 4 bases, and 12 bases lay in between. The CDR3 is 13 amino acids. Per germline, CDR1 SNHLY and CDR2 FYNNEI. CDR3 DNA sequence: TGTGCCAGCCAAAGCGGGACATACAATGAGCAGTTCTTC. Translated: CASQSGTYNEQFF.

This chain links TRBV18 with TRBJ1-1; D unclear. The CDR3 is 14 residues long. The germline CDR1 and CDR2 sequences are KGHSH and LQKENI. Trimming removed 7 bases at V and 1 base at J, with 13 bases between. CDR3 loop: CASCLGGSNTEAFF. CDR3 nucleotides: TGTGCCAGCTGTCTTGGAGGATCGAACACTGAAGCTTTCTTT.

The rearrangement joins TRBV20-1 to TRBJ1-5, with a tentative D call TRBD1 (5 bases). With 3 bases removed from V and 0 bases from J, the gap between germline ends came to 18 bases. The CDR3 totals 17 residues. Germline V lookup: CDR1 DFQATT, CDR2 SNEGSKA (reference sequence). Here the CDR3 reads CSASISGNPYSNQPQHF. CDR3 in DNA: TGCAGTGCTAGTATATCAGGGAACCCTTATAGCAATCAGCCCCAGCATTTT.

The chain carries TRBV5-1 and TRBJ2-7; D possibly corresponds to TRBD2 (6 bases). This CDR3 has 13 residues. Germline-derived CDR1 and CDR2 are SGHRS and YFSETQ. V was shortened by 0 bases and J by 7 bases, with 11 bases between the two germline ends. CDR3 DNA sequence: TGCGCCAGCAGCTTGGGGGACGCGGGAGAGCAGTACTTC. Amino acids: CASSLGDAGEQYF.

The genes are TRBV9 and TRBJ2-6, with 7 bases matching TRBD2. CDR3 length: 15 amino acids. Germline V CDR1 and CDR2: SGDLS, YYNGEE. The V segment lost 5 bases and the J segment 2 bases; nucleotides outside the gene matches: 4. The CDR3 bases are TGTGCCAGCAGATCAGGGAGGGCTGGGGCCAACGTCCTGACTTTC. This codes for CASRSGRAGANVLTF.

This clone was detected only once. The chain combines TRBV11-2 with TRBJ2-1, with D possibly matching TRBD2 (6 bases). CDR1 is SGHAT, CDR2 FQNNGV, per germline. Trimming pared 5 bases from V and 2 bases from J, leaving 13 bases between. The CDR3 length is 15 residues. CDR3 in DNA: TGTGCCAGCAGCCGGGACTCAAGGGCCTACAATGAGCAGTTCTTC. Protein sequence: CASSRDSRAYNEQFF.

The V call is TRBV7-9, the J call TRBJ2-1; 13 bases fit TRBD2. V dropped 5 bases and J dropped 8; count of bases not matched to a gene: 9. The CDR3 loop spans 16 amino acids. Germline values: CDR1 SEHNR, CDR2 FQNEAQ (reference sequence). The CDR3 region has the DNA TGTGCCAGCAGCCCGAGGACTAGCGGGAGTATAGATGAGCAGTTCTTC. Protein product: CASSPRTSGSIDEQFF.

Here the CDR3 DNA reads TGCAGCGTGGAACTAAATTCGGTTTCCGAGCAGTACTTC. Translation gives CSVELNSVSEQYF. This chain uses TRBV29-1 with TRBJ2-7; no reliable D call. The CDR3 length is 13 residues. V gave up 6 bases and J gave up 6 bases, with 18 bases separating them. The germline gives CDR1 SQVTM, CDR2 ANQGSEA.

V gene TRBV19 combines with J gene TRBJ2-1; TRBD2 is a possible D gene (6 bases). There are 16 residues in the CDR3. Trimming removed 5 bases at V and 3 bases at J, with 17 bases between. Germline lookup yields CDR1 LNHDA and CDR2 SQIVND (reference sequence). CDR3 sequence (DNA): TGTGCCAGTAGTCTTACCGCGGGAACTAGCTACAATGAGCAGTTCTTC. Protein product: CASSLTAGTSYNEQFF. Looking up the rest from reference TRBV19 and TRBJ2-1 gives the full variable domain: DGGITQSPKYLFRKEGQNVTLSCEQNLNHDAMYWYRQDPGQGLRLIYYSQIVNDFQKGDIAEGYSVSREKKESFPLTVTSAQKNPTAFYLCASSLTAGTSYNEQFFGPGTRLTVL.

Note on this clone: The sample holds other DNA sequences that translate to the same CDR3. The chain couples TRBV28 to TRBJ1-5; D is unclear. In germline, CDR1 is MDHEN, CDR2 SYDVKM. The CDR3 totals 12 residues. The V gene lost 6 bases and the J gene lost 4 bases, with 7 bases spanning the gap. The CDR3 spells CASSPTNQPQHF. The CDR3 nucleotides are TGTGCCAGCAGCCCTACGAATCAGCCCCAGCATTTT. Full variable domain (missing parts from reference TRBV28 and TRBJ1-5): DVKVTQSSRYLVKRTGEKVFLECVQDMDHENMFWYRQDPGLGLRLIYFSYDVKMKEKGDIPEGYSVSREKKERFSLILESASTNQTSMYLCASSPTNQPQHFGDGTRLSIL.

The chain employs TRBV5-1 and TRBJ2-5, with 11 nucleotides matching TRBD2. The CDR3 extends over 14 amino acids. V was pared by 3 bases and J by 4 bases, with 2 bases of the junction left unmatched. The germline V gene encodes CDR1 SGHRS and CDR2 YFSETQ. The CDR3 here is CASSSLAGVETQYF. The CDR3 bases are TGCGCCAGCAGCTCACTAGCGGGAGTAGAGACCCAGTACTTC.

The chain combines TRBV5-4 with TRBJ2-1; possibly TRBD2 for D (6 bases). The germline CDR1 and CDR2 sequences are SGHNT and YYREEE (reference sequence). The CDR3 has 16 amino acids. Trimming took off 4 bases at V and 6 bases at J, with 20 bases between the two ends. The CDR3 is CASSPAGQGIGNEQFF. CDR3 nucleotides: TGTGCCAGCAGCCCGGCGGGGCAGGGAATCGGCAATGAGCAGTTCTTC.

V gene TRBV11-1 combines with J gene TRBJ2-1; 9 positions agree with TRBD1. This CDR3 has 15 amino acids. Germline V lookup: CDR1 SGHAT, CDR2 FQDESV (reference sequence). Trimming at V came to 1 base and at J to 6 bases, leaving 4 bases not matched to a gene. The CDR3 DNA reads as TGTGCCAGCAGCTTAGATGGGACAGGGTCCAATGAGCAGTTCTTC. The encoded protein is CASSLDGTGSNEQFF.